The 19 T cell receptor beta chains in this list originate from one sample, sequenced in a study of T-cell reconstitution after alpha-beta-depleted transplantation in children. Preparation of the TCRbeta library involved a method that used unique molecular identifiers. Each CDR3 protein is one row after TCRdb ran MiXCR on the PCR reads. The repertoire holds a few hundred thousand distinct CDR3 sequences, with 9.7% as singletons. The source material was PBMCs from the stem cell graft donor, sampled from the stem cell graft. These receptors originate from a human donor who donated a stem cell graft to a child with SCID.

The sample holds many counts of this clonotype. V gene TRBV5-1 combines with J gene TRBJ2-7; 9 bases map to TRBD1. The CDR3 contains 16 residues. The germline V gene encodes CDR1 SGHRS and CDR2 YFSETQ. V shed 2 bases, J shed 5 bases, and the junction held 11 bases outside the gene matches. CDR3 bases: TGCGCCAGCAGCTTCGTTTTAACAGGGGGCAACGACGAGCAGTACTTC. It translates to CASSFVLTGGNDEQYF.

The sample holds many counts of this clonotype. The rearrangement uses TRBV5-1 and TRBJ1-1, with D maybe TRBD1 (5 bases). CDR3 length: 15 residues. V gave up 5 bases and J gave up 3 bases, with 17 bases separating them. CDR1 is SGHRS and CDR2 is YFSETQ in the germline V gene. CDR3 protein: CASSSLGRGDTEAFF. The CDR3 DNA follows: TGCGCCAGCAGTTCCCTAGGGCGGGGGGACACTGAAGCTTTCTTT.

This clonotype was observed at least ten times. The chain couples TRBV20-1 to TRBJ1-2; maybe TRBD1 (5 bases). Trimming removed 0 bases at V and 13 bases at J, with 15 bases between. This CDR3 spans 12 amino acids. Germline-derived CDR1 and CDR2 are DFQATT and SNEGSKA (reference sequence). The CDR3 region is CSARDQGRVGTF. Here the CDR3 DNA reads TGCAGTGCTAGAGATCAGGGCAGGGTAGGCACCTTC.

The V and J genes are TRBV28 and TRBJ2-7, with D tentatively TRBD1 (6 bases). V dropped 6 bases and J dropped 0 bases, with 24 bases sitting between them. CDR1 is MDHEN, CDR2 SYDVKM, per germline. The CDR3 runs 18 residues. DNA of the CDR3: TGTGCCAGCAGGGGACCCCCGAACCATGGGGGCTACTCCTACGAGCAGTACTTC. Translation gives CASRGPPNHGGYSYEQYF.

As for this clonotype: This could be a read error, since a much larger clone is one nucleotide away. The chain links TRBV7-2 to TRBJ2-3; 8 bases fit TRBD2. CDR3 length equals 17 residues. Germline V gene sequence: CDR1 SGHTA, CDR2 FQGNSA. DNA of the CDR3: TGTGCCAGCACCATCCCCCTAGCGGGTCGGACTGGGGATACGCAGTCTTTT. Its protein is CASTIPLAGRTGDTQSF.

This clonotype has a count of ten or more. CDR3 sequence reads: CSARRRGHTSWGYTF. The DNA of the CDR3 is TGCAGTGCTAGACGCAGGGGTCATACTAGCTGGGGCTACACCTTC. The V gene is TRBV20-1, the J gene TRBJ1-2; D is perhaps TRBD1 (6 bases). Deletions cut 2 bases from V and 8 bases from J, with 21 bases between. Germline CDR1 is DFQATT and CDR2 is SNEGSKA (reference sequence). This CDR3 spans 15 amino acids.

This clonotype has a count of ten or more. CDR3 sequence (DNA): TGTGCCAGCAGCTTAGAAGCCGTCCTCTATGGCTACACCTTC. Translating gives CASSLEAVLYGYTF. The rearrangement joins TRBV7-2 to TRBJ1-2, with D unresolved. CDR3 length: 14 residues. Between the trimmed V and J ends, which lost 1 base and 4 bases, there was a span of 10 bases. Per germline, CDR1 SGHTA and CDR2 FQGNSA. Combining the CDR3 with reference TRBV7-2 and TRBJ1-2 gives the whole variable domain GAGVSQSPSNKVTEKGKDVELRCDPISGHTALYWYRQSLGQGLEFLIYFQGNSAPDKSGLPSDRFSAERTGGSVSTLTIQRTQQEDSAVYLCASSLEAVLYGYTFGSGTRLTVV.

This clonotype was counted at least ten times. The chain has TRBV12-3 or TRBV12-4 and TRBJ1-6; TRBD1 might be the D (5 bases). V lost 3 bases and J lost 8, with 8 bases in between. The CDR3 runs to 13 residues. CDR3 amino acids: CASSLGQYSPLHF. As DNA, the CDR3 is TGTGCCAGCAGTTTGGGGCAGTATTCACCCCTCCACTTT.

This clonotype was counted ten times or more. This chain joins TRBV7-2 and TRBJ1-5; D not resolved. This CDR3 region has 15 residues. Germline V gene lookup returns CDR1 SGHTA and CDR2 FQGNSA. Trimming cost V 4 bases and J 0 bases, with 10 bases left between them. The CDR3: CASSYEDGSNQPQHF. The DNA for the CDR3 is TGTGCCAGCAGCTACGAGGACGGTAGCAATCAGCCCCAGCATTTT.

The rearrangement uses TRBV6-1 and TRBJ2-7; TRBD2 agrees at 10 bases. The V segment lost 8 bases and the J segment 1 base; nucleotides outside the gene matches: 11. The CDR3 spans 16 residues. Germline CDR1 is MNHNS and CDR2 is SASEGT. CDR3 loop: CASSPTSGETSYEQYF. The DNA of the CDR3 is TGTGCCAGCTCCCCAACTAGCGGGGAAACATCCTACGAGCAGTACTTC.

This clonotype has a count of ten or more. V is TRBV4-1 and J is TRBJ2-3; D possibly corresponds to TRBD1 (5 bases). Trimming pared 4 bases from V and 0 bases from J, leaving 17 bases between. The CDR3 loop spans 17 amino acids. Germline-derived CDR1 and CDR2 are MGHRA and YSYEKL. CDR3 region: CASSPRQGRLSTDTQYF. Here the CDR3 DNA reads TGCGCCAGCAGCCCTCGCCAGGGCAGGCTGAGCACAGATACGCAGTATTTT.

This clonotype was counted many times. This chain connects TRBV5-5 to TRBJ1-3; TRBD1 might be the D (5 bases). CDR3 size: 16 residues. Per germline, CDR1 SGHKS and CDR2 YYEKEE (reference sequence). V was cut by 3 bases and J by 0 bases, with 13 bases left in between. CDR3 loop: CASSSPGRASGNTIYF. The CDR3 DNA reads TGTGCCAGCAGCTCCCCGGGACGGGCCTCTGGAAACACCATATATTTT. Filled out from reference TRBV5-5 and TRBJ1-3, the complete variable domain reads DAGVTQSPTHLIKTRGQQVTLRCSPISGHKSVSWYQQVLGQGPQFIFQYYEKEERGRGNFPDRFSARQFPNYSSELNVNALLLGDSALYLCASSSPGRASGNTIYFGEGSWLTVV.

There are many counts of this clonotype. This chain uses TRBV5-1 with TRBJ1-1; D perhaps matches TRBD1 (5 bases). The CDR3 runs to 13 residues. Deletions cut 1 base from V and 7 bases from J, with 11 bases between. CDR1 is SGHRS and CDR2 is YFSETQ in the germline V gene. The CDR3 protein is CASSLQGDLEAFF. The CDR3, as DNA: TGCGCCAGCAGCTTGCAGGGTGACCTTGAAGCTTTCTTT.

This clonotype occurred many times. This sequence joins TRBV12-3 or TRBV12-4 and TRBJ1-2; perhaps TRBD1 as D (5 bases). CDR3 length: 18 residues. Trimming took 2 bases from V and 4 from J, leaving 23 bases between them. The chain's CDR3 is CASSLTGDIAGTAYGYTF. The CDR3, as DNA: TGTGCCAGCAGTTTAACAGGAGATATCGCTGGGACGGCCTATGGCTACACCTTC.

The chain couples TRBV11-2 to TRBJ1-3, with D possibly TRBD1 on 5 matching bases. V lost 5 bases and J 2 bases, leaving 16 bases between the germline ends. The CDR3 is 16 amino acids. The V gene's germline CDR1 is SGHAT and CDR2 FQNNGV. Written as DNA, the CDR3 is TGTGCCAGCAGCCCCCTGGGACGGACCCCTGGAAACACCATATATTTT. This codes for CASSPLGRTPGNTIYF.

This clonotype was observed at least ten times. The J gene is TRBJ2-1, the V gene TRBV12-3 or TRBV12-4; the D is unclear. Deletions cut 3 bases from V and 8 bases from J, with 5 bases between. The CDR3 is 11 amino acids. The chain's CDR3 is CASSFYHEQFF. The CDR3 DNA follows: TGTGCCAGCAGTTTTTATCATGAGCAGTTCTTC.

V gene TRBV7-2 combines with J gene TRBJ2-1; D call uncertain. Germline CDR1 reads SGHTA; CDR2 reads FQGNSA. With 7 bases removed from V and 0 bases from J, the gap between germline ends came to 10 bases. The CDR3 is 14 residues long. CDR3 nucleotides: TGTGCCAGCACTCTCAAATTCTCCTACAATGAGCAGTTCTTC. Translation gives CASTLKFSYNEQFF.

The chain joins TRBV4-1 to TRBJ1-5; no reliable D call. Germline V gives CDR1 MGHRA, CDR2 YSYEKL. The CDR3 runs 15 residues. Trimming removed 1 base from V and 0 bases from J, with 7 bases in between. Here the CDR3 reads CASSQVRGSNQPQHF. The CDR3 DNA is TGCGCCAGCAGCCAAGTCCGGGGTAGCAATCAGCCCCAGCATTTT.

This clonotype has at least ten counts. This rearrangement joins TRBV2 to TRBJ1-3; no clear D. CDR3 length equals 16 residues. Per germline, CDR1 SNHLY and CDR2 FYNNEI. V lost 3 bases and J 0 bases, leaving 12 bases between the germline ends. The CDR3 DNA reads as TGTGCCAGCAGTGACTCTGGAGGATTCTCTGGAAACACCATATATTTT. Protein: CASSDSGGFSGNTIYF.